One and the same sample provided the 24 T cell receptor beta chains below, sequenced in a study of response to subunit inactivated influenza vaccine. TCRdb analysed the RT-PCR reads with MiXCR anew, one entry per CDR3 protein. The sample includes roughly 500,000 distinct CDR3 sequences, approximately 15% of them seen just once. Sequenced here: CD4+ T cells sorted from PBMCs, sampled 23 to 25 months after vaccination. The receptors come from a man between 50 and 69 years old who received an inactivated influenza vaccine.

The sample holds a few counts of this clonotype. This chain links TRBV21-1 with TRBJ1-1; TRBD1 was called by the table and not checked on the DNA. TRBV21-1 is tagged as a pseudogene. CDR3 length: 15 residues. CDR3 sequence: CASSKFPGGDTEAFF. As DNA, the CDR3 is TGTGCCAGCAGCAAATTTCCAGGGGGCGACACTGAAGCTTTCTTT.

This chain connects TRBV7-6 to TRBJ2-5; 9 bases fit TRBD2. Germline V CDR1 and CDR2: SGHVS, FNYEAQ. V was pared by 1 base and J by 4 bases, with 4 bases of the junction left unmatched. The CDR3 has 15 residues. The CDR3 sequence: CASSLVTAGGETQYF. In DNA, the CDR3 is TGTGCCAGCAGCTTAGTGACAGCGGGAGGAGAGACCCAGTACTTC.

The V gene is TRBV20-1, the J gene TRBJ2-5; 9 nucleotides match TRBD2. V trimming: 5 bases; J trimming: 1 base; junction bases outside the gene matches: 5. Germline CDR1 is DFQATT and CDR2 is SNEGSKA (reference sequence). CDR3 length: 14 amino acids. CDR3 protein: CSAAPGLAQETQYF. CDR3 nucleotide sequence: TGCAGTGCTGCTCCGGGACTAGCCCAAGAGACCCAGTACTTC.

The chain is built from TRBV11-1 and TRBJ1-1, with 7 bases matching TRBD1. Germline V gene sequence: CDR1 SGHAT, CDR2 FQDESV (reference sequence). The CDR3 has 14 residues. The V gene end was trimmed by 5 bases and the J gene end by 6 bases; junction bases not matched to a gene: 9. CDR3 residues: CASSLRTGRAEAFF. CDR3 nucleotides: TGTGCCAGCAGCCTAAGGACAGGCAGGGCTGAAGCTTTCTTT.

This chain links TRBV19 with TRBJ1-1; 9 nucleotides agree with TRBD1. The length of the CDR3 is 14 residues. Germline V gene sequence: CDR1 LNHDA, CDR2 SQIVND (reference sequence). The trim removed 5 bases at V and 9 bases at J, leaving 10 bases unmatched. The chain's CDR3 is CASSQRGQGMKAFF. CDR3 nucleotides: TGTGCCAGTAGTCAACGCGGACAGGGGATGAAAGCTTTCTTT.

In its sample, this clonotype was seen many times. This chain joins TRBV2 and TRBJ2-7, with TRBD2 identical over 9 bases. Germline V gene data show CDR1 as SNHLY and CDR2 as FYNNEI. V was pared by 5 bases and J by 4 bases, with 9 bases of the junction left unmatched. This CDR3 is 15 amino acids long. The CDR3 spells CASSLTSGLNYEQYF. In DNA form, the CDR3 reads TGTGCCAGCAGTTTGACTAGCGGCCTTAATTACGAGCAGTACTTC.

This clonotype occurred a few times. V and J are TRBV29-1 and TRBJ2-5; possible D gene TRBD1, 5 bases. Germline V CDR1 and CDR2: SQVTM, ANQGSEA. Deletions cut 1 base from V and 1 base from J, with 10 bases between. The CDR3 spans 14 residues. The CDR3 here is CSVEGGKSQETQYF. CDR3 nucleotide sequence: TGCAGCGTTGAAGGGGGCAAGTCCCAAGAGACCCAGTACTTC.

In its sample, this clonotype was seen a few times. The chain uses TRBV10-3 and TRBJ2-2, with TRBD1 matching over 7 bases. The CDR3 has 15 amino acids. Germline loops: CDR1 ENHRY, CDR2 SYGVKD. J was trimmed by 3 bases and V by 8 bases; bases with no gene match: 9. CDR3 nucleotides: TGTGCCATCCCCTTGACAGGGTCGGACACCGGGGAGCTGTTTTTT. Amino acids: CAIPLTGSDTGELFF.

The J gene is TRBJ2-5, the V gene TRBV20-1; 15 bases are shared with TRBD2. In germline, CDR1 is DFQATT, CDR2 SNEGSKA (reference sequence). CDR3 length: 17 residues. V shed 1 base and J 5 bases; nucleotides not matched to a gene: 8. CDR3 residues: CSARGGLAGGLRETQYF. The CDR3 DNA sequence: TGCAGTGCTAGAGGAGGACTAGCGGGAGGGCTTAGGGAGACCCAGTACTTC.

This clonotype occurred many times. The chain links TRBV7-6 to TRBJ2-2; D is perhaps TRBD1 (6 bases). The V and J ends lost 4 bases and 6 bases respectively, with 12 bases between them. The CDR3 runs to 14 residues. Germline CDR1 reads SGHVS; CDR2 reads FNYEAQ. This CDR3 reads CASSSLQGPGELFF. The CDR3 nucleotides read TGTGCCAGCAGCTCACTACAGGGTCCCGGGGAGCTGTTTTTT.

The chain couples TRBV7-2 to TRBJ2-5, with D uncertain. V was trimmed by 5 bases and J by 5 bases, leaving 12 bases between them. CDR1 and CDR2 (germline): SGHTA, FQGNSA. The CDR3 contains 13 residues. In DNA, the CDR3 is TGTGCCAGCAGCCCGACGGCCGCCGAGACCCAGTACTTC. Encoded protein: CASSPTAAETQYF.

This sequence joins TRBV7-2 and TRBJ2-1; D perhaps matches TRBD2 (5 bases). The CDR3 consists of 14 residues. Germline assignment: CDR1 SGHTA and CDR2 FQGNSA. V lost 5 bases, J lost 6 bases, and 14 bases lay in between. Here the CDR3 DNA reads TGTGCCAGCAGCCCCTTCCTTACTAGCAATGAGCAGTTCTTC. It codes for CASSPFLTSNEQFF.

This clonotype appeared a few times. This chain connects TRBV4-1 to TRBJ2-7; D call uncertain. CDR1 is MGHRA, CDR2 YSYEKL, per germline. V was clipped by 2 bases and J by 2 bases, with 13 bases between them. This CDR3 is built from 15 residues. CDR3 DNA sequence: TGCGCCAGCAGCCAAAGGTTCCTAGGACCCTACGAGCAGTACTTC. This gives the protein CASSQRFLGPYEQYF.

This clonotype occurred once. The chain is built from TRBV11-2 and TRBJ2-1, with D possibly TRBD2 on 6 matching bases. Germline V gene sequence: CDR1 SGHAT, CDR2 FQNNGV. V was trimmed by 5 bases and J by 5 bases, leaving 22 bases between them. The CDR3 contains 17 residues. In nucleotides, the CDR3 is TGTGCCAGCAGCGACCCTCCCGGGACTGGGATTAACAATGAGCAGTTCTTC. It specifies CASSDPPGTGINNEQFF.

This clonotype was seen a handful of times. The CDR3 loop reads CASSLQGSGSGNEQFF. The CDR3 coding sequence is TGTGCCAGCAGCTTACAAGGTAGCGGGAGTGGGAATGAGCAGTTCTTC. J is TRBJ2-1 and V is TRBV7-2; 9 bases are a match to TRBD2. Germline loops: CDR1 SGHTA, CDR2 FQGNSA. Trimming at V came to 2 bases and at J to 7 bases, leaving 9 bases not matched to a gene. The CDR3 extends over 16 amino acids.

V and J are TRBV6-1 and TRBJ2-7; 11 bases are a match to TRBD1. This CDR3 is built from 14 residues. CDR1 and CDR2 from the germline V gene are MNHNS and SASEGT. V lost 6 bases and J lost 1; bases outside the gene matches: 2. The CDR3 loop is CASRRDRGSYEQYF. CDR3 bases: TGTGCCAGCAGACGGGACAGGGGGTCCTACGAGCAGTACTTC.

The V call is TRBV2, the J call TRBJ2-2; 7 bases line up with TRBD2. Germline V gene lookup returns CDR1 SNHLY and CDR2 FYNNEI. The CDR3 has 14 residues. J gave up 5 bases and V 2 bases, and 2 bases lay outside the gene matches. The CDR3 loop is CASSELGGTGELFF. The CDR3 nucleotides read TGTGCCAGCAGTGAACTGGGGGGGACCGGGGAGCTGTTTTTT.

The gene calls are TRBV12-5 and TRBJ1-2; TRBD1 is a possible D gene (5 bases). CDR1 LGHNT and CDR2 FRNRAP come from the germline V gene. The CDR3 runs to 16 residues. V lost 2 bases and J 4 bases, leaving 17 bases between the germline ends. CDR3 protein: CASGLTLPWDLYGYTF. The CDR3 nucleotides are TGTGCTAGTGGTTTGACACTTCCGTGGGACCTCTATGGCTACACCTTC.

The V and J genes are TRBV5-1 and TRBJ1-2; 11 nucleotides match TRBD1. This CDR3 has 13 residues. The V segment lost 4 bases and the J segment 11 bases; nucleotides outside the gene matches: 7. CDR1 is SGHRS and CDR2 is YFSETQ in the germline V gene. The CDR3 is CASSRGQGDPYTF. As DNA, the CDR3 is TGCGCCAGCAGCCGGGGACAGGGGGATCCTTACACCTTC.

The chain recombines TRBV6-2 or TRBV6-3 with TRBJ2-2; 9 bases align to TRBD1. Germline V gene sequence: CDR1 MNHEY, CDR2 SVGEGT. The CDR3 covers 19 residues. V was clipped by 6 bases and J by 6 bases; unmatched bases: 20. CDR3 in DNA: TGTGCCAGCAGGCCCCGGACAGGGGTCGGACCGAGACGCGCCGGGGAGCTGTTTTTT. It yields the protein CASRPRTGVGPRRAGELFF.

This chain uses TRBV5-5 with TRBJ2-3, with 8 bases aligning to TRBD2. Trimming took 0 bases from V and 14 from J; bases not matched to a gene: 8. Germline V gene lookup returns CDR1 SGHKS and CDR2 YYEKEE (reference sequence). The CDR3 runs to 13 residues. The CDR3 DNA follows: TGTGCCAGCAGCTTGGACCCCGGGACTAGAGCGTATTTT. Translating it yields CASSLDPGTRAYF.

This chain links TRBV7-8 with TRBJ2-7; D perhaps matches TRBD1 (6 bases). The CDR3 is 11 amino acids. Trimming took off 7 bases at V and 9 bases at J, with 13 bases between the two ends. CDR1 is SGHVS, CDR2 FQNEAQ, per germline. DNA of the CDR3: TGTGCCAGCACCCTAACAGGGCCGCAGTACTTC. It encodes CASTLTGPQYF.

This clonotype was seen only a few times. The CDR3 is CSPKDTLSYEQYF. CDR3 in DNA: TGCAGTCCGAAGGATACCCTCTCCTACGAGCAGTACTTC. V usage is TRBV20-1 and J usage is TRBJ2-7; D unresolved. Between the trimmed V and J ends, which lost 8 bases and 0 bases, there was a span of 14 bases. Germline CDR1 is DFQATT and CDR2 is SNEGSKA (reference sequence). The CDR3 has 13 amino acids.

The sample holds a few counts of this clonotype. V usage is TRBV29-1 and J usage is TRBJ2-1; the match to TRBD1 covers 9 bases. J gave up 10 bases and V 7 bases, and 11 bases lay outside the gene matches. From germline, CDR1 is SQVTM and CDR2 ANQGSEA. The CDR3 is made up of 13 amino acids. CDR3 sequence: CSGGQGIGLEQFF. The CDR3 nucleotides are TGCAGCGGAGGACAGGGGATTGGGCTCGAGCAGTTCTTC.